The present T cell receptor (beta chain) was sequenced within a study of molecular identifiers for immune sequencing clone quantification. Overall study findings and caveats: Shared barcodes on identical TCR molecules could underestimate the sizes of highly expanded clones. Reports indicate spiked Jurkat TCR RNA from one cell could be found among around 970,000 naive cells.

V was trimmed by 2 bases and J by 5 bases, leaving 13 bases between them. The germline V gene encodes CDR1 LGHNT and CDR2 FRNRAP. The length of the CDR3 is 15 residues. TCRdb recomputed calls from the PCR reads with MiXCR, one row per CDR3 protein. The sample has tens of thousands of distinct CDR3 sequences, 20% to 25% seen once. About this clonotype itself: The antigen remains unidentified.

Sorted cell numbers of roughly 17,000 to 1,000,000, with 10%, 30% or 50% RNA, served as input for naive CD8 libraries. The sequence derives from a human donor in good health. Some libraries in this study had Jurkat cell RNA spiked in. V and J are TRBV12-5 and TRBJ2-1; D is perhaps TRBD1 or TRBD2 (6 bases each). Source material: naive CD8+ T cells from blood, with Jurkat cell RNA spiked in. Subset specified: FACS-sorted CD8+CD4-CCR7+CD45RA+ naive T cells. CDR3 sequence: CASGLLGGRHNEQFF. Here the CDR3 DNA reads TGTGCTAGTGGTTTGTTGGGGGGCCGTCACAATGAGCAGTTCTTC.